The present TCR beta chain was sequenced within a study of control samples from healthy donors and cancer patients (dated by TCRdb to between 2020 and 2021). Receptor amplification or capture employed the immunoSEQ multiplex PCR assay. The table was pulled from immuneACCESS by TCRdb, which kept in-frame rearrangements only. Such tables lose some clones; where checked, under half of the loss comes from unresolved V genes, and the rest has no known cause. For this sample there are over 100,000 clones; around 90% appear just once. Clones ranked in the top ten supply around 5.1% of the sample. About this clone: Which antigen it targets is not known. Qualities for individual bases were not recorded, and no much larger clone is one base off. The same CDR3 arises from other DNA sequences in this sample as well.

The CDR3 covers 15 residues, taking in both the cysteine and the phenylalanine. Only the CDR3 DNA stays, 45 bases, in frame from base 1. Looking up the germline V gene yields CDR1 MNHNS and CDR2 SASEGT. Trimmed from V: 0 bases; trimmed from J: 1 base; junction bases lacking a gene match: 0. Sequenced input: blood. This chain is built from TRBV6-1 and TRBJ2-5; the central 9 bases match TRBD2. The TCR was taken from a man younger than 35 in good health. CDR3 reads: CASSEASGGQETQYF. The base sequence is TGTGCCAGCAGTGAAGCTAGCGGGGGCCAAGAGACCCAGTACTTC.